This paragraph reports one TCR beta chain. This record comes from a study of CD4 T cells in relation to SARS-CoV-2 and coronaviruses. Uncultured naive and memory CD4+ T cells supplied DNA for deep TCR-beta sequencing. Sequenced by immunoSEQ multiplex PCR; TCRdb stores in-frame clones only, minus some. The repertoire includes tens of thousands of clones, 90% to 95% of them detected once, and about 0.4% sits in the top ten. The CDR3 length is 12 residues. Trimming removed 2 bases from V and 4 bases from J, with 4 bases in between. CDR1 and CDR2 (germline): SGHTA, FQGNSA. This receptor was identified in an adult with COVID-19. Material: naive CD4+ T cells from PBMCs. Subset specified: naive CD4+ T cells isolated by negative enrichment. The rearrangement joins TRBV7-2 to TRBJ2-3; D unresolved. The CDR3 region has the DNA TGTGCCAGCAGCTTATTGGCAGATACGCAGTATTTT. Its translation is CASSLLADTQYF.